This entry describes one T cell receptor beta chain. Its antigen remains unknown. The source of the sample is a study of T cell responses to AZD1222 COVID-19 vaccine. General study findings and limits: A mostly white British donor set with more females was recruited, and clonal diversity was possibly underestimated.

Profiling relied on immunoSEQ multiplex PCR, and the TCRdb table lists in-frame clones only, not all of them. This sample has approximately 150,000 clones, with around 89% found just once. V was cut by 8 bases and J by 5 bases, with 18 bases left in between. CDR1 is SGHTA and CDR2 is FQGNSA in the germline V gene. The CDR3 sequence is 15 residues long. The J gene is TRBJ1-4, the V gene TRBV7-2; the D is unclear. Material: peripheral blood, obtained 28 days after the second AZD1222 dose. This clonotype originated in an adult who received the AZD1222 COVID-19 vaccine. Here the CDR3 reads CASGLGSAVNEKLFF. Written as DNA, the CDR3 is TGTGCCAGCGGCCTAGGATCAGCCGTCAATGAAAAACTGTTTTTT.